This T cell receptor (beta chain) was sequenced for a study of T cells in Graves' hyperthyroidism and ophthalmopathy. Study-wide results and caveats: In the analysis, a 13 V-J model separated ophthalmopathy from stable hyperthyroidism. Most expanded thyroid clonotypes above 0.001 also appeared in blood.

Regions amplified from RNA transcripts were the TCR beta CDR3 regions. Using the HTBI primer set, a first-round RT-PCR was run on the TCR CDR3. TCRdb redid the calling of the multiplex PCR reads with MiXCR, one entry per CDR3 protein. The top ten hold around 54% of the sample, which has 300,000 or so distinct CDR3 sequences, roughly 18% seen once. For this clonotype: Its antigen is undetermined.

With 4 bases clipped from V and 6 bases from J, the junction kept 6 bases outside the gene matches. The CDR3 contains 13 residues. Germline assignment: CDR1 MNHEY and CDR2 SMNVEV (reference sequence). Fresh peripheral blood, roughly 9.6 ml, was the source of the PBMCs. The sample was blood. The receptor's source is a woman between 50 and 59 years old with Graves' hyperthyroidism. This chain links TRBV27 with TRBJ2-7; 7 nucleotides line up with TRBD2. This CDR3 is CASSWGGPAEQYF. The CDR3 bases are TGTGCCAGCAGTTGGGGGGGTCCGGCCGAGCAGTACTTC.